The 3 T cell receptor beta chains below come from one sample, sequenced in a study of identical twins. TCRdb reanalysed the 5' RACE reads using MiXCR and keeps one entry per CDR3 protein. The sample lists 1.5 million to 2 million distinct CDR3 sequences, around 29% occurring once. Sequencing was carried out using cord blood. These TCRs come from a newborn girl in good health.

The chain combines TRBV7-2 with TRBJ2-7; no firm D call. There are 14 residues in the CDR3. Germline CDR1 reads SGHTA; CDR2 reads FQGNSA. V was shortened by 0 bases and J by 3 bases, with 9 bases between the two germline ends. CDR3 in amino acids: CASSLAQSIYEQYF. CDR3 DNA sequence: TGTGCCAGCAGCTTAGCGCAGTCTATCTACGAGCAGTACTTC.

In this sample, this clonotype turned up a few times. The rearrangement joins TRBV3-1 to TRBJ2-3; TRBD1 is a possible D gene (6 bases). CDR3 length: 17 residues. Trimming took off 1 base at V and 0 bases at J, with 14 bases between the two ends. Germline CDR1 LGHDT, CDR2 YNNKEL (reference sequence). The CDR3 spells CASSQVSQGHSTDTQYF. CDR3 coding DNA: TGTGCCAGCAGCCAAGTGTCACAGGGACATAGCACAGATACGCAGTATTTT.

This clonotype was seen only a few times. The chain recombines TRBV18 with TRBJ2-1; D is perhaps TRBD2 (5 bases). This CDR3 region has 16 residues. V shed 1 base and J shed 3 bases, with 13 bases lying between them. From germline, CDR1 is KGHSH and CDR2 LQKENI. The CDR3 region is CASSPLALPFYNEQFF. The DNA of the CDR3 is TGTGCCAGCTCACCACTAGCGTTACCCTTCTACAATGAGCAGTTCTTC.